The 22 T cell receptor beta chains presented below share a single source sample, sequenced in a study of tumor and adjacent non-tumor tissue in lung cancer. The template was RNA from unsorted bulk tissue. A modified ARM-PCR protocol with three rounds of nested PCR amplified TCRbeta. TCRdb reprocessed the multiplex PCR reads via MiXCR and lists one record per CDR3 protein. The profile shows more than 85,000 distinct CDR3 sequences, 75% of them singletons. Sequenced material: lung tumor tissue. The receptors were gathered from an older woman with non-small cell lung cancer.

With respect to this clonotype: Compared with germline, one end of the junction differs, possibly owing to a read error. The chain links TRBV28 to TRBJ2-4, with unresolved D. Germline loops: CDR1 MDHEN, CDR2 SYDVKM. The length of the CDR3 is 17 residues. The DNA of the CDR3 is TGTGTCAGCAGTTTACTCGACTCTGGAATAGTCAAAAACATTCAGTACTTC. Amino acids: CVSSLLDSGIVKNIQYF.

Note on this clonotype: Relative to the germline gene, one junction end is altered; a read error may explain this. As DNA, the CDR3 is TGTGCCAGCAGTCAATACTCAAGTAACACTGGAGCTTTCTTT. It translates to CASSQYSSNTGAFF. V usage is TRBV6-6 and J usage is TRBJ1-1, with D hard to call. In germline, CDR1 is MNHNY, CDR2 SVGAGI (reference sequence). The CDR3 consists of 14 residues.

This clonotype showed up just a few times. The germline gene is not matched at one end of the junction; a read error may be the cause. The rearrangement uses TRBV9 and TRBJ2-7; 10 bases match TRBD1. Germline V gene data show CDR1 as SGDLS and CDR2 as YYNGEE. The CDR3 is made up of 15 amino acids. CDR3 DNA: TGTGCCGGCAGCGTAGGACAGGGGGGCTCCTACGAGCAGTACTTC. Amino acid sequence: CAGSVGQGGSYEQYF.

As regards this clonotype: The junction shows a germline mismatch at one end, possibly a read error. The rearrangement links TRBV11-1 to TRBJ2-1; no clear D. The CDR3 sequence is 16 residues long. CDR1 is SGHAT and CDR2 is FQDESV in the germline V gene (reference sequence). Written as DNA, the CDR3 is TGTGCCAGCAGCTCTCCTGCCAGGAACTTAGACAATAAGCAGTTCTTC. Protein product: CASSSPARNLDNKQFF.

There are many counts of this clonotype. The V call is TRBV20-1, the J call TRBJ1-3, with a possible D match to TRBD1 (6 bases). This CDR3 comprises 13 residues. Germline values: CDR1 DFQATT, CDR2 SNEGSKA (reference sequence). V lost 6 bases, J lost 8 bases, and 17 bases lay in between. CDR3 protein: CSAKWGARDTIYF. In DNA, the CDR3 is TGCAGTGCGAAATGGGGGGCGCGGGACACCATATATTTT.

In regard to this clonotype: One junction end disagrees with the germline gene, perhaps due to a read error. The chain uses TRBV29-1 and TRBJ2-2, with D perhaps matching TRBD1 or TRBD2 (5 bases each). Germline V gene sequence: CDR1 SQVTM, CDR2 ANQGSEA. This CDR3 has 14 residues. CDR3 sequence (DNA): TGCAGCGTGGGGGTTACAGGTGACACCGGGGAGCTGCTTTTT. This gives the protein CSVGVTGDTGELLF.

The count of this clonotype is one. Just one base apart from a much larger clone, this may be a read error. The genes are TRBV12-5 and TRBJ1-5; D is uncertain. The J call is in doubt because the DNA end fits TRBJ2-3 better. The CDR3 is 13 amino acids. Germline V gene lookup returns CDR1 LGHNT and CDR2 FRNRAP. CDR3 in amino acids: CASGSLTNQPQYF. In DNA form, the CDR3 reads TGTGCTAGTGGATCCTTAACCAATCAGCCCCAGTATTTT.

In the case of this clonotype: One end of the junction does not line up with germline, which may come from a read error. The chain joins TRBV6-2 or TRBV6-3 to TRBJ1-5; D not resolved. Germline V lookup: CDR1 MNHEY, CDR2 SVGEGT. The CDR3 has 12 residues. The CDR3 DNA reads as TGTGCCAGCCGTACCAAGAGTCAGCCCCAGCAGTTT. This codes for CASRTKSQPQQF.

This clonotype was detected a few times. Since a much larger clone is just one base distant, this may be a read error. This CDR3 is CVSLPGGGKMNTEAFF. The CDR3 nucleotides are TGTGTCAGCCTGCCAGGCGGGGGAAAGATGAACACTGAAGCTTTCTTT. The chain employs TRBV6-1 and TRBJ1-1, with D possibly matching TRBD1 (5 bases). This CDR3 spans 16 amino acids. The germline CDR1 and CDR2 sequences are MNHNS and SASEGT.

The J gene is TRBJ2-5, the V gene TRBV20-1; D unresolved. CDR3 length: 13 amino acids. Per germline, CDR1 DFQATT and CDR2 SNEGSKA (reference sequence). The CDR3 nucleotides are TGCACCCTCACACAGTGGGCGGTGGAGACTCAATACTTC. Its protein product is CTLTQWAVETQYF.

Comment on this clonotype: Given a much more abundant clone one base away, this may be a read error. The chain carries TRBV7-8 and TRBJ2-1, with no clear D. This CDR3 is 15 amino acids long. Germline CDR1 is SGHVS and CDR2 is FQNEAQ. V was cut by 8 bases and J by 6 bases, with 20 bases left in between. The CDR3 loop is CASGFVVQACNEQFF. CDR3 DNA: TGTGCCAGCGGGTTCGTGGTCCAGGCCTGCAATGAGCAGTTCTTC.

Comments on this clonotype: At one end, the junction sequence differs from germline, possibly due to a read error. CDR3 bases: TGTACCAGCCGCGACGGGGGGACCAAAAACATTCAGTATTTC. Residues: CTSRDGGTKNIQYF. V and J are TRBV6-2 or TRBV6-3 and TRBJ2-4; 7 bases line up with TRBD2. The CDR3 has 14 residues. Germline assignment: CDR1 MNHEY and CDR2 SVGEGT.

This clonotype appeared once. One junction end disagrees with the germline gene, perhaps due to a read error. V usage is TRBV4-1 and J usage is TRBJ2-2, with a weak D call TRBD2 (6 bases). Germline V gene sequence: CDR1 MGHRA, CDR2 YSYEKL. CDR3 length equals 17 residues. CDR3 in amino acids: CVSSPRWSGVSTGELFF. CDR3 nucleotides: TGCGTCAGCAGCCCAAGATGGTCGGGAGTTTCTACCGGGGAGCTGTTTTTT.

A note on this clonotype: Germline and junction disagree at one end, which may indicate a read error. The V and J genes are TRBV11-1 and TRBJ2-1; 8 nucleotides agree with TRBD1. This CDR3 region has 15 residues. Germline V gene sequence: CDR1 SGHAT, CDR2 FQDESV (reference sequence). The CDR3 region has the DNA TGTGTCAGCGGTTTATTGGGGACAGGTTTCAATGAGCAGTTCTTC. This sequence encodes CVSGLLGTGFNEQFF. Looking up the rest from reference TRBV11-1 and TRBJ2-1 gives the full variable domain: EAEVAQSPRYKITEKSQAVAFWCDPISGHATLYWYRQILGQGPELLVQFQDESVVDDSQLPKDRFSAERLKGVDSTLKIQPAELGDSAMYLCVSGLLGTGFNEQFFGPGTRLTVL.

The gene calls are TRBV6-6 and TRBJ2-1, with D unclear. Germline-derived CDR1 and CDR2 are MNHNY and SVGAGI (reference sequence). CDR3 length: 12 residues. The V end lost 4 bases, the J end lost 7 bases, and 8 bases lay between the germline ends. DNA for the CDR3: TGTGCCAGCAGTTTTAGGGATAATGAGCAGTTCTTC. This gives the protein CASSFRDNEQFF.

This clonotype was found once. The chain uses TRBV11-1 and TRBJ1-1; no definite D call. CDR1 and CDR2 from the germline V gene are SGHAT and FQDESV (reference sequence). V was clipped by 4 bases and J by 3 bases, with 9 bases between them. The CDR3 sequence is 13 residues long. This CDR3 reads CASSSDGDTEAFF. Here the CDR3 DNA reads TGTGCCAGCAGCTCAGATGGTGACACTGAAGCTTTCTTT.

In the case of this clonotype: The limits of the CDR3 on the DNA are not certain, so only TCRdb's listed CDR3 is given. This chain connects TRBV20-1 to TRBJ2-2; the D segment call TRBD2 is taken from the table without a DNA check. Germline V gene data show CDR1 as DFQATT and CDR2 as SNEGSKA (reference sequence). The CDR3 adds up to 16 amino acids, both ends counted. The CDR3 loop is CTARIGELACKGSCFF.

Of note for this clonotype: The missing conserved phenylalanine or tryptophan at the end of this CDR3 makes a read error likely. CDR3 loop: CASSQVPVSDTQYL. The CDR3 DNA follows: TGCGCCAGTAGCCAAGTCCCGGTGAGCGATACGCAGTATTTG. The chain uses TRBV4-3 and TRBJ2-3; unclear D gene. The CDR3 extends over 14 amino acids. Germline V CDR1 and CDR2: LGHNA, YSLEER.

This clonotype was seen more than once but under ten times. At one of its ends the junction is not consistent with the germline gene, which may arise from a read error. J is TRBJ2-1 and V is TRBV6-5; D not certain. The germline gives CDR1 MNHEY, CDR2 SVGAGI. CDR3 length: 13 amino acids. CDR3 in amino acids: CASRENSYNEQSF. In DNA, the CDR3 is TGTGCCAGCAGGGAGAACTCCTACAATGAGCAGTCCTTC.

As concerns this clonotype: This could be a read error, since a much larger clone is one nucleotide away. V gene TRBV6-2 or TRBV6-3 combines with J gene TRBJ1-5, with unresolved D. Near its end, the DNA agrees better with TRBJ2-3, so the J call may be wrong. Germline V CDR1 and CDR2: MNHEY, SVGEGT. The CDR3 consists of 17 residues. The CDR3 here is CASSYSPGQRLNQPQYF. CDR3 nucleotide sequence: TGTGCCAGCAGTTACTCCCCTGGGCAGCGCCTTAATCAGCCCCAGTATTTT.

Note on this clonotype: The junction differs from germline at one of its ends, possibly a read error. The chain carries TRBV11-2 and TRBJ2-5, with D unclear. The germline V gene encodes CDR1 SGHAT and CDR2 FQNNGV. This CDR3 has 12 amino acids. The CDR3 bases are TGTGCCAGCAGCCAAGGGTTGGAGACCCAGTGCTTC. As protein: CASSQGLETQCF.

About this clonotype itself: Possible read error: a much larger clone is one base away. The DNA for the CDR3 is TGTGCCAGCAGCATGGGCGAGACCCAGTACTTC. Protein sequence: CASSMGETQYF. The chain employs TRBV5-4 and TRBJ2-5; no firm D call. V was clipped by 4 bases and J by 5 bases, with 6 bases between them. This CDR3 contains 11 residues. Germline V gives CDR1 SGHNT, CDR2 YYREEE (reference sequence).